Listed here are 2 T cell receptor beta chains from one sample, sequenced in a study of CD8+ T cells in alopecia areata. Sequencing used cDNA as its template, made by extracting RNA and reverse transcribing it. Sequencing used immunoSEQ multiplex PCR; TCRdb keeps in-frame clones, though not all of them. The sample includes under 200,000 clones, approximately 65% seen only once; the top ten take approximately 0.91%. Sample treatment: oral pan-JAK inhibitor, 5-10 mg twice daily. The sample consisted of CD4+ T cells sorted from blood, taken at week 4, from a patient treated with tofacitinib. All receptors derive from a human donor with alopecia areata.

V usage is TRBV6-5 and J usage is TRBJ2-7; TRBD2 is a possible D gene (5 bases). Germline-derived CDR1 and CDR2 are MNHEY and SVGAGI. CDR3 length equals 15 residues. V lost 6 bases and J lost 6, with 21 bases in between. The CDR3 sequence is CASSSIEGFPPEQYF. As DNA, the CDR3 is TGTGCCAGCAGCAGCATAGAGGGTTTTCCACCCGAGCAGTACTTC.

This chain links TRBV2 with TRBJ2-3; 8 bases agree with TRBD1. V was clipped by 8 bases and J by 2 bases; unmatched bases: 6. Per the germline V gene, CDR1 is SNHLY and CDR2 is FYNNEI. The CDR3 runs 14 residues. This CDR3 is CASERQGLTDTQYF. The CDR3 DNA sequence: TGTGCCAGCGAACGACAGGGGCTCACAGATACGCAGTATTTT.